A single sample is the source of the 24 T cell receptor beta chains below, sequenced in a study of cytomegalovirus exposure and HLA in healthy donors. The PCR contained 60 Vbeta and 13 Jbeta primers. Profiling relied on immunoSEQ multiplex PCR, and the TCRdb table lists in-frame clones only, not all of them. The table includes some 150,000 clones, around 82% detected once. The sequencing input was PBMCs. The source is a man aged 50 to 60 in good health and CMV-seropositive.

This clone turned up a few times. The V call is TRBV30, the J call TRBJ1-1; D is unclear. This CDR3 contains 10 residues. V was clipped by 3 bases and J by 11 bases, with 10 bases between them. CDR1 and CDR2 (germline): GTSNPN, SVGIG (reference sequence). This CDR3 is CAWRALSAFF. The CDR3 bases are TGTGCCTGGAGAGCCCTGAGCGCTTTCTTT. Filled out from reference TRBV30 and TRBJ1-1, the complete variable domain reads SQTIHQWPATLVQPVGSPLSLECTVEGTSNPNLYWYRQAAGRGLQLLFYSVGIGQISSEVPQNLSASRPQDRQFILSSKKLLLSDSGFYLCAWRALSAFFGQGTRLTVV.

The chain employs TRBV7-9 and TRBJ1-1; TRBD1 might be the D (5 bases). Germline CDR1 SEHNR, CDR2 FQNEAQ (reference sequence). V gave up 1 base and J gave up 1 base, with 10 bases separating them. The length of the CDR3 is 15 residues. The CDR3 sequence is CASSLEITGNTEAFF. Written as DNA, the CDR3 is TGTGCCAGCAGCTTAGAAATCACAGGGAACACTGAAGCTTTCTTT.

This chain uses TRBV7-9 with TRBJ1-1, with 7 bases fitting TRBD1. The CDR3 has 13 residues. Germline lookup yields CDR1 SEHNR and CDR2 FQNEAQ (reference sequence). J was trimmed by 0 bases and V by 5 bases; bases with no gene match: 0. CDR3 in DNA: TGTGCCAGCAGCGACAGGGTGAACACTGAAGCTTTCTTT. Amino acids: CASSDRVNTEAFF. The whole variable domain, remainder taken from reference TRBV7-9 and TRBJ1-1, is DTGVSQNPRHKITKRGQNVTFRCDPISEHNRLYWYRQTLGQGPEFLTYFQNEAQLEKSRLLSDRFSAERPKGSFSTLEIQRTEQGDSAMYLCASSDRVNTEAFFGQGTRLTVV.

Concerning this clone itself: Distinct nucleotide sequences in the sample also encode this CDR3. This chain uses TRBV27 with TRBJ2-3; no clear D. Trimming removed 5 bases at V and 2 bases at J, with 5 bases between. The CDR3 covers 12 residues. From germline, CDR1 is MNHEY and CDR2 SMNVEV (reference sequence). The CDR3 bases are TGTGCCAGCAGTCACTCCACAGATACGCAGTATTTT. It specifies CASSHSTDTQYF.

DNA of the CDR3: TGTGCCAGTAGGAGGGATTCGGTCGGCAATCAGCCCCAGCATTTT. Encoded protein: CASRRDSVGNQPQHF. This chain links TRBV19 with TRBJ1-5; D gene ambiguous. The V end lost 6 bases, the J end lost 2 bases, and 14 bases lay between the germline ends. The CDR3 extends over 15 amino acids. The germline gives CDR1 LNHDA, CDR2 SQIVND (reference sequence).

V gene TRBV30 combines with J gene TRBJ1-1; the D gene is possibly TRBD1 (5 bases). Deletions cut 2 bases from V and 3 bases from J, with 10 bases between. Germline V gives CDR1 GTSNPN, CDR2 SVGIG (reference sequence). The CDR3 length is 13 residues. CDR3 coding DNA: TGTGCCTGGAGTCCTTTAGGGGACACTGAAGCTTTCTTT. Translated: CAWSPLGDTEAFF.

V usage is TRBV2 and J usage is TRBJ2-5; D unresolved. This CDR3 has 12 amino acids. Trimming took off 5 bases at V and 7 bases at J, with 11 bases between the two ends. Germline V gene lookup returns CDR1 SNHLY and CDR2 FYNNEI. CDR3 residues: CASSLQLWTQYF. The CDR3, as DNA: TGTGCCAGCAGTCTACAGTTATGGACCCAGTACTTC.

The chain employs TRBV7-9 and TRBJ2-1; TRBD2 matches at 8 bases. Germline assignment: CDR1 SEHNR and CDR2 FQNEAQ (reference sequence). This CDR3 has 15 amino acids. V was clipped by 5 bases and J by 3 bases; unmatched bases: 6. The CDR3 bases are TGTGCCAGCAGCCAAACCGGGGGGGGCTACAATGAGCAGTTCTTC. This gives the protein CASSQTGGGYNEQFF. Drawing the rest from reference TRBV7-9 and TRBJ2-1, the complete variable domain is DTGVSQNPRHKITKRGQNVTFRCDPISEHNRLYWYRQTLGQGPEFLTYFQNEAQLEKSRLLSDRFSAERPKGSFSTLEIQRTEQGDSAMYLCASSQTGGGYNEQFFGPGTRLTVL.

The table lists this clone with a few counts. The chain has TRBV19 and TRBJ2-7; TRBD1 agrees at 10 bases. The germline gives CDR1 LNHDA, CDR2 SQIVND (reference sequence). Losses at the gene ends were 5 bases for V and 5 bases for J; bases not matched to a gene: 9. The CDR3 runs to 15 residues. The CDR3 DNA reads TGTGCCAGTAGTGAGGGGGGACAGGGGATCCACGAGCAGTACTTC. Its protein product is CASSEGGQGIHEQYF.

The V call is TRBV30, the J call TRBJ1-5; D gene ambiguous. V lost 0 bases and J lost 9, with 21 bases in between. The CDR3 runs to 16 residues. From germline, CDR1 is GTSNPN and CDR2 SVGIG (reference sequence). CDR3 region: CAWSVAGGREDRPQHF. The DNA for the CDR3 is TGTGCCTGGAGTGTGGCCGGCGGACGGGAGGATAGGCCCCAGCATTTT. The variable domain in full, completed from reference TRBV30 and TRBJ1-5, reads SQTIHQWPATLVQPVGSPLSLECTVEGTSNPNLYWYRQAAGRGLQLLFYSVGIGQISSEVPQNLSASRPQDRQFILSSKKLLLSDSGFYLCAWSVAGGREDRPQHFGDGTRLSIL.

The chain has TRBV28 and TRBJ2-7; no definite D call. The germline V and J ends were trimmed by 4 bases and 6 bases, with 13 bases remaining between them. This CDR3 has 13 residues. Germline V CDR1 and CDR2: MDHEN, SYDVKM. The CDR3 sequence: CASSYKHLIEQYF. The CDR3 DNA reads TGTGCCAGCAGTTATAAACATTTAATCGAGCAGTACTTC.

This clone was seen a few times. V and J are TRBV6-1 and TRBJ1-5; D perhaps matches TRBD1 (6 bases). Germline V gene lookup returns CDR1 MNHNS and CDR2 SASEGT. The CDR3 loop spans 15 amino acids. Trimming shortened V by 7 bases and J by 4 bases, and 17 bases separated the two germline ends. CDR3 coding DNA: TGTGCCAGCAAAGCCCCGGGACAATTGAATCAGCCCCAGCATTTT. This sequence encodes CASKAPGQLNQPQHF.

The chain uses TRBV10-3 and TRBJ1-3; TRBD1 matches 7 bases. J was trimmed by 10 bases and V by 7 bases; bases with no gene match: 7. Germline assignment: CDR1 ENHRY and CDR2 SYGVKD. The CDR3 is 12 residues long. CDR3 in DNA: TGTGCCATCACCGCAGACAGGGCGACCATATATTTT. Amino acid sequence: CAITADRATIYF.

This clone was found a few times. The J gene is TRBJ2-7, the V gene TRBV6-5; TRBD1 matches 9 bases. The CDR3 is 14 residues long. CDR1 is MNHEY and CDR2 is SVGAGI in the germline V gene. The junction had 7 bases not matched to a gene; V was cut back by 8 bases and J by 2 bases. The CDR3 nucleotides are TGTGCCAGCCTCCCGGGACAGGGCGCCTACGAGCAGTACTTC. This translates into CASLPGQGAYEQYF.

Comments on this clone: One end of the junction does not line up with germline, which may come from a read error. The CDR3 here is CASSSQGGQETQYF. In nucleotides, the CDR3 is TGTGCTAGCAGCTCACAGGGGGGGCAAGAGACCCAGTACTTC. This chain joins TRBV7-7 and TRBJ2-5; TRBD1 is a possible D gene (8 bases). The CDR3 loop spans 14 amino acids. Germline CDR1 SSHAT, CDR2 FNYEAQ (reference sequence).

Here the CDR3 reads CASSLGLAGVVWQETQYF. CDR3 DNA sequence: TGCGCCAGCAGCCTCGGACTAGCGGGGGTAGTTTGGCAAGAGACCCAGTACTTC. V is TRBV10-2 and J is TRBJ2-5, with 13 positions matching TRBD2. Per germline, CDR1 WSHSY and CDR2 SAAADI. The CDR3 is 18 residues long. V lost 6 bases, J lost 2 bases, and 12 bases stayed unmatched.

CDR3 region: CASSEAERGTGELFF. CDR3 nucleotide sequence: TGTGCCAGCAGTGAGGCAGAAAGAGGCACCGGGGAGCTGTTTTTT. This rearrangement joins TRBV25-1 to TRBJ2-2; no definite D call. The V gene lost 3 bases and the J gene lost 4 bases, with 12 bases spanning the gap. Germline V gives CDR1 MGHDK, CDR2 SYGVNS. This CDR3 region has 15 residues. The entire variable domain, with the rest obtained from reference TRBV25-1 and TRBJ2-2, is as follows: EADIYQTPRYLVIGTGKKITLECSQTMGHDKMYWYQQDPGMELHLIHYSYGVNSTEKGDLSSESTVSRIRTEHFPLTLESARPSHTSQYLCASSEAERGTGELFFGEGSRLTVL.

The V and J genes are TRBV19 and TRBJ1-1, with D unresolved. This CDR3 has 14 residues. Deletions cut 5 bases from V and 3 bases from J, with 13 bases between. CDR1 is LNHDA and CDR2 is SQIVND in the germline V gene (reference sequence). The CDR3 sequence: CASSQSSYDTEAFF. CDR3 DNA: TGTGCCAGTAGTCAAAGTTCCTACGACACTGAAGCTTTCTTT.

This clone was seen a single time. DNA for the CDR3: TGTGCCAGCGTAGGCACGGGTCGGACTGAAGCTTTCTTT. Its translation is CASVGTGRTEAFF. The gene calls are TRBV2 and TRBJ1-1; D uncertain. V lost 8 bases and J 5 bases, leaving 15 bases between the germline ends. The V gene's germline CDR1 is SNHLY and CDR2 FYNNEI. The CDR3 is made up of 13 amino acids.

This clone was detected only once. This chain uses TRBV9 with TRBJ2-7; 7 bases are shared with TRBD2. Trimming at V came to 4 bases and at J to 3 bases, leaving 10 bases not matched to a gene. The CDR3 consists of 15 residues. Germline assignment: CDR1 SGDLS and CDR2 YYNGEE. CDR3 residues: CASSPRGAGIYEQYF. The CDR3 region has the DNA TGTGCCAGCAGCCCACGAGGAGCGGGGATCTACGAGCAGTACTTC.

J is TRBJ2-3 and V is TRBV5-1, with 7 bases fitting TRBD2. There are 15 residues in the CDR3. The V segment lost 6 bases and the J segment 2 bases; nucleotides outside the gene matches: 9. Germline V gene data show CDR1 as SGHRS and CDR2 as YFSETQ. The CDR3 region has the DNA TGCGCCAGCAAACCGGGACTACAGAACACAGATACGCAGTATTTT. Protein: CASKPGLQNTDTQYF. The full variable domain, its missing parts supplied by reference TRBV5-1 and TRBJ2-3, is KAGVTQTPRYLIKTRGQQVTLSCSPISGHRSVSWYQQTPGQGLQFLFEYFSETQRNKGNFPGRFSGRQFSNSRSEMNVSTLELGDSALYLCASKPGLQNTDTQYFGPGTRLTVL.

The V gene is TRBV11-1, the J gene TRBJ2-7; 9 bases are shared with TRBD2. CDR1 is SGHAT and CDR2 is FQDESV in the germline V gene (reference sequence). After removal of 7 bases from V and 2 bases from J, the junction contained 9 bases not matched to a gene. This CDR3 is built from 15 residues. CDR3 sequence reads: CASTPSGGMAYEQYF. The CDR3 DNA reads TGTGCCAGCACCCCGAGCGGGGGGATGGCCTACGAGCAGTACTTC.

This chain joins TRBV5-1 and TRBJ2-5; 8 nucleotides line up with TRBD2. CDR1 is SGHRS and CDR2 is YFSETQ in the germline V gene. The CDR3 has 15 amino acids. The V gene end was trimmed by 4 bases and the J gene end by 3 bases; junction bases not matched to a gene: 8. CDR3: CASSPGGGPEETQYF. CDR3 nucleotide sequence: TGCGCCAGCAGCCCCGGGGGGGGGCCTGAAGAGACCCAGTACTTC.

CDR3 nucleotides: TGTGCCATCAGTGAGTCAGGCGGGATCTACGAGCAGTACTTC. It translates to CAISESGGIYEQYF. V is TRBV10-3 and J is TRBJ2-7, with TRBD2 as a possible D gene (6 bases). V was clipped by 0 bases and J by 3 bases, with 9 bases between them. The CDR3 covers 14 residues. The germline V gene has CDR1 ENHRY and CDR2 SYGVKD.